This entry describes one TCR beta chain. Its antigen is not identified. Deep level was the assay's run setting. Several immunoSEQ plates received, in even portions, the genomic DNA of each subset. As originally analysed: Sequence data from immunoSEQ were junction-only and lacked quality scores; consequently, filtering differed. Generated by immunoSEQ multiplex PCR, the TCRdb table keeps only in-frame clones and is missing some. From that table come the V and J calls and clone size; the DNA was used to work out D and trimming. This sample has some 2,500,000 clones, with 93% found just once. The sample is drawn from a study of shared clonotypes between healthy human individuals. The CDR3 has 15 residues. V dropped 5 bases and J dropped 6 bases, with 16 bases sitting between them. Germline values: CDR1 SEHNR, CDR2 FQNEAQ (reference sequence). Notes on the study in general: The study generally estimated greater richness for naive than memory subsets.

This chain links TRBV7-9 with TRBJ2-2; TRBD1 might be the D (6 bases). This clonotype was obtained from a man aged 18 to 29 in good health. Some clones in this sample may be carry-over from other donors' samples. The sample consisted of naive CD4+ T cells from PBMCs. Subset of the sample: CD45RA+ positively selected. This CDR3 is CASSPRPWGPGELFF. The CDR3 coding sequence is TGTGCCAGCAGCCCCCGGCCATGGGGGCCCGGGGAGCTGTTTTTT.